The T cell receptor beta chain described here comes from a study of high-grade serous ovarian cancer treatment subgroups. In the study overall: Each sample yielded on average roughly 7,400 unique TCR beta rearrangements from 11,000 to 15,000 reads.

V was trimmed by 4 bases and J by 5 bases, leaving 21 bases between them. The CDR3 contains 16 residues. Germline V gene sequence: CDR1 MNHEY, CDR2 SMNVEV (reference sequence). Tumor samples were obtained before definitive surgery or chemotherapy. Study-wide results and limits: Clonal relatedness tracked neoantigen level, and by trend copy number and mutation load.

As to this clone: Its antigen is not known.

The table came from immunoSEQ multiplex PCR; TCRdb's copy has only in-frame clones and leaves some out. Of 18,000 or so clones listed, roughly four fifths were seen once; the top ten hold around 6.4%. The chain uses TRBV27 and TRBJ2-7; D is possibly TRBD2 (7 bases). The clonotype comes from a human donor with high-grade serous ovarian cancer. Sequenced: tumor tissue. CDR3: CASSSSGGGAQDEQYF. Written as DNA, the CDR3 is TGTGCCAGCAGTTCCTCAGGTGGGGGGGCCCAGGACGAGCAGTACTTC.